These 9 T cell receptor beta chains were sequenced from one sample in a study of vaccination and CD4 T cells after COVID-19. Treatment in this sample: 10-day PBMC culture with coronavirus spike peptide pools or control peptides (ViraFEST assay). No antigen has been identified for these receptors. The assay that was used to sequence DNA from cultured CD4+ T cells was the Oncomine TCR Beta short-read assay. TCRdb ran MiXCR on the PCR reads and lists one entry per CDR3 protein. The sample has around 10,000 distinct CDR3 sequences, roughly 50% seen once; the top ten hold 6.5% to 8%. Source material: CD4+ T cells from blood, cultured in vitro. Every receptor here comes from a human donor who had recovered from COVID-19.

This clonotype has a handful of counts. This chain links TRBV7-8 with TRBJ1-5; unclear D gene. The germline V gene has CDR1 SGHVS and CDR2 FQNEAQ. The CDR3 is made up of 14 amino acids. Trimming removed 3 bases from V and 5 bases from J, with 11 bases in between. CDR3 loop: CASSLGGFDQPQHF. The CDR3 DNA sequence: TGTGCCAGCAGCTTGGGAGGGTTTGATCAGCCCCAGCATTTT.

The chain is built from TRBV19 and TRBJ2-5, with D hard to call. The CDR3 is 13 amino acids. Germline V gene lookup returns CDR1 LNHDA and CDR2 SQIVND (reference sequence). V was clipped by 4 bases and J by 2 bases, with 8 bases between them. The CDR3 region is CASSTQQQETQYF. CDR3 in DNA: TGTGCCAGTAGTACACAGCAACAAGAGACCCAGTACTTC.

This chain uses TRBV9 with TRBJ1-2; unclear D gene. This CDR3 has 13 amino acids. Between the trimmed V and J ends, which lost 3 bases and 7 bases, there was a span of 13 bases. Per germline, CDR1 SGDLS and CDR2 YYNGEE. The CDR3 sequence is CASSEDGVGGYTF. Here the CDR3 DNA reads TGTGCCAGCAGCGAGGACGGTGTTGGTGGCTACACCTTC.

The chain combines TRBV27 with TRBJ1-2; D is unresolved. V dropped 6 bases and J dropped 2 bases, with 7 bases sitting between them. There are 12 residues in the CDR3. In germline, CDR1 is MNHEY, CDR2 SMNVEV (reference sequence). The CDR3 sequence: CASRGRNYGYTF. DNA for the CDR3: TGTGCCAGCAGGGGGAGGAACTATGGCTACACCTTC.

This clonotype has only one observation. This sequence joins TRBV20-1 and TRBJ1-1; perhaps TRBD1 as D (5 bases). This CDR3 region has 14 residues. The germline V gene encodes CDR1 DFQATT and CDR2 SNEGSKA (reference sequence). Trimming stripped 6 bases from V and 1 base from J, with 15 bases between. CDR3: CSASLPGRNTEAFF. CDR3 bases: TGCAGTGCGTCCCTCCCGGGACGGAACACTGAAGCTTTCTTT.

Worth noting for this clonotype: Relative to the germline gene, one junction end is altered; a read error may explain this. The chain's CDR3 is CASSLIRDGCTF. The DNA of the CDR3 is TGTGCCAGCAGCCTTATTAGGGATGGCTGCACCTTC. This rearrangement joins TRBV7-2 to TRBJ1-2; D gene uncertain. Per germline, CDR1 SGHTA and CDR2 FQGNSA. This CDR3 contains 12 residues.

This clonotype was detected a few times. The chain employs TRBV2 and TRBJ1-1; D gene uncertain. V was pared by 3 bases and J by 4 bases, with 9 bases between. The CDR3 consists of 13 residues. The V gene's germline CDR1 is SNHLY and CDR2 FYNNEI. In DNA form, the CDR3 reads TGTGCCAGCAGTGATGGCAGGAGCACTGAAGCTTTCTTT. The encoded protein is CASSDGRSTEAFF.

CDR3 residues: CATQGIREQPQHF. CDR3 DNA sequence: TGTGCCACCCAGGGTATTCGGGAACAGCCCCAGCATTTT. The chain couples TRBV2 to TRBJ1-5, with D perhaps TRBD1 (5 bases). The germline gives CDR1 SNHLY, CDR2 FYNNEI. The CDR3 contains 13 residues. Between the trimmed V and J ends, which lost 10 bases and 7 bases, there was a span of 17 bases.

This rearrangement joins TRBV11-3 to TRBJ1-3, with a weak D call TRBD1 (5 bases). This CDR3 is built from 14 residues. V was clipped by 4 bases and J by 1 base, with 8 bases between them. Germline assignment: CDR1 SGHNT and CDR2 YENEEA. The CDR3 spells CASSSGLSGNTIYF. In DNA, the CDR3 is TGTGCCAGCAGCTCGGGACTATCTGGAAACACCATATATTTT.